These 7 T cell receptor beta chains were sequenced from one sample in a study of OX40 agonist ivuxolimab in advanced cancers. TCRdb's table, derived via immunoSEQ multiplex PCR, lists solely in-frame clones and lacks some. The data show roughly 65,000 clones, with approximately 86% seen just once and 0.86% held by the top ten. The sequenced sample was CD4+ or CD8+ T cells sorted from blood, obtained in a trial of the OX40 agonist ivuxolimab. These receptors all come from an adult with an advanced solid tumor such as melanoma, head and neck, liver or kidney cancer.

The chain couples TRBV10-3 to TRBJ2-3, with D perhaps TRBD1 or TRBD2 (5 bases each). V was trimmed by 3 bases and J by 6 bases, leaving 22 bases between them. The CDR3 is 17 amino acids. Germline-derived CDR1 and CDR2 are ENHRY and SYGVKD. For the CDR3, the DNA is TGTGCCATCAGTGACCGACGTTTGTCGGGGCTTGGGGATACGCAGTATTTT. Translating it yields CAISDRRLSGLGDTQYF.

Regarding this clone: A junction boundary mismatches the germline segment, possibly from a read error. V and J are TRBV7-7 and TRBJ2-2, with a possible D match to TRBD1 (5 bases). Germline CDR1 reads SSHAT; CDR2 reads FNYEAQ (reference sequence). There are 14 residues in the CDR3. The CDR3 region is CASSLDRNTGELFF. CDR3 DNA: TGTGCTAGCAGCTTAGACAGGAACACCGGGGAGCTGTTTTTT.

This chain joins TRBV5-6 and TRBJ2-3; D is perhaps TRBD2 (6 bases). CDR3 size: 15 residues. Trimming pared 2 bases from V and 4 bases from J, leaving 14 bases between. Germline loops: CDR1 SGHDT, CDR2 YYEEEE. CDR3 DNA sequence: TGTGCCAGCAGCTTTCGGGGGATCTCCTCAGATACGCAGTATTTT. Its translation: CASSFRGISSDTQYF.

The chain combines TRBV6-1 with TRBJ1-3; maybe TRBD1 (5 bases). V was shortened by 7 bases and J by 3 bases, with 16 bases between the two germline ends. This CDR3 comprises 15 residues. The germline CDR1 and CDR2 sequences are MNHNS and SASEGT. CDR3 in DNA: TGTGCCAGCAATATAGACCTGGGGCTTGGAAACACCATATATTTT. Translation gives CASNIDLGLGNTIYF.

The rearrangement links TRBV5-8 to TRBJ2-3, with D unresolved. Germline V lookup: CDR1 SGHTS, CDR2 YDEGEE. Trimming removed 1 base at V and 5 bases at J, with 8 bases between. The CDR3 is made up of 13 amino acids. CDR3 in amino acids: CASSLKGVDTQYF. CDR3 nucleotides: TGTGCCAGCAGCTTGAAAGGCGTAGATACGCAGTATTTT.

The CDR3 reads CASSPWDSNYEQYF. CDR3 nucleotides: TGTGCCAGCAGCCCCTGGGACAGCAACTACGAGCAGTACTTC. The rearrangement uses TRBV7-3 and TRBJ2-7, with TRBD1 identical over 7 bases. Trimming cost V 5 bases and J 3 bases; bases outside gene matches: 7. The CDR3 is 14 amino acids. From germline, CDR1 is SGHTA and CDR2 FQGTGA. The full variable domain, rest sourced from reference TRBV7-3 and TRBJ2-7, is GAGVSQTPSNKVTEKGKYVELRCDPISGHTALYWYRQSLGQGPEFLIYFQGTGAADDSGLPNDRFFAVRPEGSVSTLKIQRTERGDSAVYLCASSPWDSNYEQYFGPGTRLTVT.

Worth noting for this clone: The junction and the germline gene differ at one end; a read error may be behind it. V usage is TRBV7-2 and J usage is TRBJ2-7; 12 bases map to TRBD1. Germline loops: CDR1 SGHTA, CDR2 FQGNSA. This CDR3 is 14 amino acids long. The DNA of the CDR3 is TGTGCCAGCAGCTTGGGACAGGGGGCCTACGGGCAGTACTTC. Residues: CASSLGQGAYGQYF.